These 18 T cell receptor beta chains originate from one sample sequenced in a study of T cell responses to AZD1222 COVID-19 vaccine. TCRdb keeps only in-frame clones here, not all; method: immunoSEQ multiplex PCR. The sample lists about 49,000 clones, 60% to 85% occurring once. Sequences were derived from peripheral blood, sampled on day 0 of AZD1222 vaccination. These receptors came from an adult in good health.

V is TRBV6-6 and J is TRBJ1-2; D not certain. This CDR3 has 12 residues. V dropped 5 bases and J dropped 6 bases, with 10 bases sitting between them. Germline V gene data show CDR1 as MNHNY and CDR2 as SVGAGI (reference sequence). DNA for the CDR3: TGTGCCAGCAGTCCCCTGGCAGATGGCTACACCTTC. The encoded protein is CASSPLADGYTF.

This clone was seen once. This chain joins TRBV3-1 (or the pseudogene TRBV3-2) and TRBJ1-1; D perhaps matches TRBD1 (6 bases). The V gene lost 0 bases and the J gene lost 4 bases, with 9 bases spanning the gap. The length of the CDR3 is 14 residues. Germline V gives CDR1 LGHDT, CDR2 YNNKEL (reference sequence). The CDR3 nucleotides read TGTGCCAGCAGCCAAGATCTCAGGGGCACTGAAGCTTTCTTT. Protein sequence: CASSQDLRGTEAFF.

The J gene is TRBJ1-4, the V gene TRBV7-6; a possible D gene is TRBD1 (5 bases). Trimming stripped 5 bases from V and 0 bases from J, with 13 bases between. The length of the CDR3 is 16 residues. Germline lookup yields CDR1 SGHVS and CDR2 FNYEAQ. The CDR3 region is CASSAVPGPTNEKLFF. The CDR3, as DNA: TGTGCCAGCAGCGCAGTCCCGGGACCAACTAATGAAAAACTGTTTTTT. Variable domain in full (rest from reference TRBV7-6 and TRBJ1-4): GAGVSQSPRYKVTKRGQDVALRCDPISGHVSLYWYRQALGQGPEFLTYFNYEAQQDKSGLPNDRFSAERPEGSISTLTIQRTEQRDSAMYRCASSAVPGPTNEKLFFGSGTQLSVL.

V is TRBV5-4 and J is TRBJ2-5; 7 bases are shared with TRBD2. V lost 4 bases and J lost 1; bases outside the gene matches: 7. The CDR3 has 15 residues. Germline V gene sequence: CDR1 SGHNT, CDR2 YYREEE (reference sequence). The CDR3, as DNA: TGTGCCAGCAGCCGTTGGGACTATGGCCAAGAGACCCAGTACTTC. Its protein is CASSRWDYGQETQYF.

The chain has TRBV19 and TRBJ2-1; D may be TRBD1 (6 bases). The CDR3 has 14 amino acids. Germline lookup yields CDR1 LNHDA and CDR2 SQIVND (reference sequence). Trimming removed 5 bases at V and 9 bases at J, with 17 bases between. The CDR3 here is CASSAPGAFSEQFF. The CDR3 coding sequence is TGTGCCAGTAGTGCGCCAGGGGCGTTCAGTGAGCAGTTCTTC. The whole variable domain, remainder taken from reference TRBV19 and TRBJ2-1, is DGGITQSPKYLFRKEGQNVTLSCEQNLNHDAMYWYRQDPGQGLRLIYYSQIVNDFQKGDIAEGYSVSREKKESFPLTVTSAQKNPTAFYLCASSAPGAFSEQFFGPGTRLTVL.

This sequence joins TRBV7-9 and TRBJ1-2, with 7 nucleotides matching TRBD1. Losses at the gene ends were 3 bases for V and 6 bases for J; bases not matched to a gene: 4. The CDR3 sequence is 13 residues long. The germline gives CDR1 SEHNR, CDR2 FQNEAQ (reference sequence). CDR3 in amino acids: CASSLGQNDGYTF. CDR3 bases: TGTGCCAGCAGCTTGGGACAGAACGATGGCTACACCTTC.

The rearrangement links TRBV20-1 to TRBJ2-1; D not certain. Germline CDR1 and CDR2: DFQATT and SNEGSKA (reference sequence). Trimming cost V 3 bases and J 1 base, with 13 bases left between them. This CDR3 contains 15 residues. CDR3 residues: CSASERGESYNEQFF. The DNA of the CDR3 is TGCAGTGCTAGTGAGCGAGGTGAATCCTACAATGAGCAGTTCTTC.

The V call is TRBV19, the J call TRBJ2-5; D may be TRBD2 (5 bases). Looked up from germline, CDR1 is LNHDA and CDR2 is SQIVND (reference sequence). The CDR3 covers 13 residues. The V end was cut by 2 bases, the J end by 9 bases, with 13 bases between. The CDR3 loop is CASSISYPEAQYF. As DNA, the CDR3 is TGTGCCAGTAGTATAAGCTATCCGGAGGCCCAGTACTTC.

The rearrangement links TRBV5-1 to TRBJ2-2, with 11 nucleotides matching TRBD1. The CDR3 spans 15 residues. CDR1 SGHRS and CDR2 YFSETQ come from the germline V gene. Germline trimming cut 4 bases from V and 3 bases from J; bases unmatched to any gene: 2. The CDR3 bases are TGCGCCAGCAGCAAGGACAGGGGGCACACCGGGGAGCTGTTTTTT. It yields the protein CASSKDRGHTGELFF.

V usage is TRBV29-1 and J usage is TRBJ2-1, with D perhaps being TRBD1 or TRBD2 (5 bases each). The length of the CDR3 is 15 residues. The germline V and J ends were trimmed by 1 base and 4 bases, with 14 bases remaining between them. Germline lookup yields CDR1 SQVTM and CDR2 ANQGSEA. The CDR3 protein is CSVEGVWGKYNEQFF. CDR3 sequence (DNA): TGCAGCGTTGAAGGAGTGTGGGGGAAATACAATGAGCAGTTCTTC.

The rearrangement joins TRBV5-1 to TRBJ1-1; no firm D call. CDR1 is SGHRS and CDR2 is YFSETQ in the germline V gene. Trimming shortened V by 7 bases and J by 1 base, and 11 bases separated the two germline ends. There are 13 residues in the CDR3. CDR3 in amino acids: CASSPGGNTEAFF. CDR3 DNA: TGCGCCAGCTCGCCGGGCGGGAACACTGAAGCTTTCTTT.

The CDR3 protein is CASSPRGGNEQFF. Written as DNA, the CDR3 is TGTGCCAGCAGCCCTCGGGGAGGTAATGAGCAGTTCTTC. The chain carries TRBV5-4 and TRBJ2-1, with D perhaps TRBD2 (6 bases). Germline CDR1 is SGHNT and CDR2 is YYREEE (reference sequence). The CDR3 consists of 13 residues. V lost 4 bases and J lost 7, with 12 bases in between.

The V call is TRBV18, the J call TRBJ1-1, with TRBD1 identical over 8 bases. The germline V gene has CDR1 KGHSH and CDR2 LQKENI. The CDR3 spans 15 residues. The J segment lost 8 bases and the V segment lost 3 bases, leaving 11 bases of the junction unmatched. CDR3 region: CASSPDRDRRSEAFF. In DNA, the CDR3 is TGTGCCAGCTCACCGGATCGGGACAGGAGATCAGAAGCTTTCTTT.

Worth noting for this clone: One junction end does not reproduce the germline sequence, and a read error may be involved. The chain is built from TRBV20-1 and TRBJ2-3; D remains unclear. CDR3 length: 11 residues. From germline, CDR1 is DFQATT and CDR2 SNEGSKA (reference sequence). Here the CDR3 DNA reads TGCAGTGCCAGAGTTGGGGATACGCAGTATTTT. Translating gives CSARVGDTQYF.

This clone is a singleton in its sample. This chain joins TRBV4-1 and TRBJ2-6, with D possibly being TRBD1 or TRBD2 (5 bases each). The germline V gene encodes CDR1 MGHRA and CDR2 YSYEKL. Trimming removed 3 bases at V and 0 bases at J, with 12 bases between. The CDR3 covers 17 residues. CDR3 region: CASSQGTGSSGANVLTF. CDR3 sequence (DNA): TGCGCCAGCAGCCAGGGGACGGGGAGCTCTGGGGCCAACGTCCTGACTTTC.

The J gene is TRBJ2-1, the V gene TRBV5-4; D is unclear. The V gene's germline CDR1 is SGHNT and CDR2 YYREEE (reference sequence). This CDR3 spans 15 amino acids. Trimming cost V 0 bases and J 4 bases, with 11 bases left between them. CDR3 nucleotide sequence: TGTGCCAGCAGCTTGGGCTCGGATCTTTACAATGAGCAGTTCTTC. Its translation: CASSLGSDLYNEQFF.

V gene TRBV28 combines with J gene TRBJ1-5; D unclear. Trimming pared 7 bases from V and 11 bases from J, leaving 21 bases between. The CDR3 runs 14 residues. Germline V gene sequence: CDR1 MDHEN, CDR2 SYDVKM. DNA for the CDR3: TGTGCCAGCATACCCGGTGACCGCGCCCGGGCCCAGCATTTT. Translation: CASIPGDRARAQHF.

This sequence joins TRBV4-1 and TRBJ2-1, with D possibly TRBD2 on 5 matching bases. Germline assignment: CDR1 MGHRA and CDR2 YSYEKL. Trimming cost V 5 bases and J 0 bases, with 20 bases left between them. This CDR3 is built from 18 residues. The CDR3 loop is CASSSPLGGQSSYNEQFF. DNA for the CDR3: TGCGCCAGCAGCTCACCCTTAGGCGGGCAGAGCTCCTACAATGAGCAGTTCTTC.